The rows below give T cell receptor beta chains drawn from one sample of a study of T cells in localized non-small cell lung cancer. Sequencing used immunoSEQ multiplex PCR; TCRdb keeps in-frame clones, though not all of them. This table has approximately 16,000 clones, 85% appearing once. Source: peripheral blood, taken before any cancer treatment. The receptors stem from a female donor over 55 with stage I squamous cell lung carcinoma. The CDR3 runs from the conserved cysteine through the conserved F or W. A D gene is named only where the DNA matches it firmly. Part of the rows lack a size; the others show once, few, many or a class for expanded clones.

D gene	V gene	clone size	J gene	CDR3 DNA	CDR3 protein
.	TRBV11-3	.	TRBJ1-1	TGTGCCAGCAGCTTAGGCTCACCGAACACTGAAGCTTTCTTT	CASSLGSPNTEAFF
TRBD1	TRBV5-6	.	TRBJ1-1	TGTGCCAGCAGCTTCTACAGGGGTACTGAAGCTTTCTTT	CASSFYRGTEAFF
.	TRBV7-9	few	TRBJ1-4	TGTGCCAGCAGCCTAAGAAGGGAGGATGAAAAACTGTTTTTT	CASSLRREDEKLFF
.	TRBV5-1	.	TRBJ2-5	TGCGCCAGCAGCTTAGGAGGTGGGGAGACCCAGTACTTC	CASSLGGGETQYF
TRBD1	TRBV6-1	once	TRBJ2-1	TGTGCCAGCAGTGTAACACAGGGGGCTTCTCAGTTCTTC	CASSVTQGASQFF
TRBD1	TRBV10-3	once	TRBJ1-2	TGTGCCATCAGTGCGTTAGGGACAGATGGCTACACCTTC	CAISALGTDGYTF
TRBD2	TRBV7-2	.	TRBJ2-1	TGTGCCAGCAGCTTAGCGGGAGGGCCCTACAATGAGCAGTTCTTC	CASSLAGGPYNEQFF
.	TRBV5-6	.	TRBJ2-1	TGTGCCAGCAGCTTGGGCGGCAGGGGTGACTACAATGAGCAGTTCTTC	CASSLGGRGDYNEQFF
TRBD1	TRBV6-1	.	TRBJ1-6	TGTGTCAGCACAGGGGCAAACTCCTATAATTCACCCCTCCACTTT	CVSTGANSYNSPLHF
.	TRBV5-4	.	TRBJ1-2	TGTGCCAGCAGCTTTGGAGGAGTTAACTATGGCTACACCTTC	CASSFGGVNYGYTF
.	TRBV7-9	.	TRBJ1-2	TGTGCCAGCAGCTTAGACGGCAGCTATGGCTACACCTTC	CASSLDGSYGYTF
TRBD1	TRBV5-3	few	TRBJ2-1	TGTGCCAGCAGCTTTGGGTGGGGACAGGAGCAGTTCTTC	CASSFGWGQEQFF
TRBD1	TRBV5-1	.	TRBJ2-2	TGCGCCAGCAGCTTGCCGTGGGACAGAGGGGACGCCGGGGAGCTGTTTTTT	CASSLPWDRGDAGELFF
TRBD1	TRBV5-1	.	TRBJ1-6	TGCGCCAGCAGCTTGGAACAGGGGAATGATTCACCCCTCCACTTT	CASSLEQGNDSPLHF
TRBD1	TRBV10-3	.	TRBJ1-5	TGTGCCATCGGGACAGACAATCAGCCCCAGCATTTT	CAIGTDNQPQHF
TRBD2	TRBV11-3	few	TRBJ2-1	TGTGCCAGCAGCTCCCGGACTAGCGGGAAGGGTAGAGATGAGCAGTTCTTC	CASSSRTSGKGRDEQFF
TRBD2	TRBV30	.	TRBJ2-1	TGTGCCCTCATAGCGGGGGGGAGATCCTACAATGAGCAGTTCTTC	CALIAGGRSYNEQFF
TRBD1	TRBV7-9	.	TRBJ1-4	TGTGCCAGCAGCCCCCGGGACAGTAATGAAAAACTGTTTTTT	CASSPRDSNEKLFF
.	TRBV7-2	.	TRBJ1-2	TGTGCCAGCAGCCTAAGGGTCCGGGAGAATCTAGATGGCTACACCTTC	CASSLRVRENLDGYTF
TRBD1	TRBV6-5	.	TRBJ1-5	TGTGCCAGCAGTTTTTGGCAGGGGGATCAGCCCCAGCATTTT	CASSFWQGDQPQHF
.	TRBV7-6	.	TRBJ1-6	TGTGCCAGCAGCCCGGGGCTACCTCCGAATTCACCCCTCCACTTT	CASSPGLPPNSPLHF
.	TRBV28	.	TRBJ1-1	TGTGCCAGCAGATTCGGACACTCGAACACTGAAGCTTTCTTT	CASRFGHSNTEAFF
TRBD1	TRBV7-2	.	TRBJ2-7	TGTGCCAGCAGCTTAGGTCCGGGACAGGGACCCTACGAGCAGTACTTC	CASSLGPGQGPYEQYF
.	TRBV7-2	.	TRBJ2-2	TGTGCCAGCAGCTTGGGGACTTTCACCGGGGAGCTGTTTTTT	CASSLGTFTGELFF
.	TRBV28	.	TRBJ1-2	TGTGCCAGCAGGAATAACTATGGCTACACCTTC	CASRNNYGYTF
.	TRBV7-2	.	TRBJ2-3	TGTGCCAGCAGCTTTCTGTCAGCCATATCCGGAGGTACGCAGTATTTT	CASSFLSAISGGTQYF
.	TRBV2	.	TRBJ1-6	TGTGCCAGCAGTGAAACAAGGAATAATTCACCCCTCCACTTT	CASSETRNNSPLHF
.	TRBV5-1	few	TRBJ2-1	TGCGCCAGCAGCTTGGAGATTACAGGGAATGAGCAGTTCTTC	CASSLEITGNEQFF
.	TRBV9	.	TRBJ2-3	TGTGCCAGCAGCAGACGGGCGGGGTTCACAGATACGCAGTATTTT	CASSRRAGFTDTQYF
.	TRBV19	.	TRBJ1-5	TGTGCCAGTAGTATGACGGGGTTGATCCAGCCCCAGCATTTT	CASSMTGLIQPQHF
TRBD1	TRBV2	few	TRBJ1-5	TGTGCCAGCAGTAGGGACAGGGGGGCTCAGCCCCAGCATTTT	CASSRDRGAQPQHF
.	TRBV10-2	.	TRBJ2-7	TGCGCCAGCAGTCTCTCGGCGTACGAGCAGTACTTC	CASSLSAYEQYF
TRBD1	TRBV27	.	TRBJ1-1	TGTGCCAGCAGTTTATCTTCGCGGACAGGGCGTTTTGGCACTGAAGCTTTCTTT	CASSLSSRTGRFGTEAFF
.	TRBV28	.	TRBJ1-1	TGTGCCAGCAGTTTGTCGGCAGGGACCACTGAAGCTTTCTTT	CASSLSAGTTEAFF
.	TRBV6-5	.	TRBJ2-2	TGTGCCAGCAGTTACGAGAACACCGGGGAGCTGTTTTTT	CASSYENTGELFF
TRBD2	TRBV7-9	.	TRBJ2-7	TGTGCCAGCAGCTTAGCGCGTCTAGCGGGGGGGCTCTATACGTACGAGCAGTACTTC	CASSLARLAGGLYTYEQYF
.	TRBV6-1	.	TRBJ2-1	TGTGCCAGCATAGCCGTCAACAATGAGCAGTTCTTC	CASIAVNNEQFF
TRBD1	TRBV18	.	TRBJ1-1	TGTGCCAGCTCACCAACTTTGGGTTCGGGACAGGGGGCTTCGAACACTGAAGCTTTCTTT	CASSPTLGSGQGASNTEAFF
TRBD1	TRBV6-5	.	TRBJ2-7	TGTGCCAGCAGTGCCCGGACAGGGGTCCGTCCCGAGCAGTACTTC	CASSARTGVRPEQYF
.	TRBV28	.	TRBJ1-6	TGTGCCGGCAGGAGGGGCGAGAATTCACCCCTCCACTTT	CAGRRGENSPLHF
.	TRBV6-5	.	TRBJ2-5	TGTGCCAGCAGTTCAAGGGGGATACAAGAGACCCAGTACTTC	CASSSRGIQETQYF
.	TRBV10-3	.	TRBJ1-5	TGTGCCATCAGTGAGGGGGTTGGGAGCAATCAGCCCCAGCATTTT	CAISEGVGSNQPQHF
.	TRBV10-1	.	TRBJ2-7	TGCGCCAGCAGTGACGGCCACCCTACCTACGAGCAGTACTTC	CASSDGHPTYEQYF
.	TRBV4-3	once	TRBJ1-3	TGCGCCAGCAGCCAAGAACTGGGTCCCTTCTCTGGAAACACCATATATTTT	CASSQELGPFSGNTIYF
.	TRBV25-1	.	TRBJ1-5	TGTGCCAGCAGTGTAAAGCCCCAGCATTTT	CASSVKPQHF
.	TRBV2	.	TRBJ1-2	TGTGCCAGCAGTGAACCCCCTTTAAAGGATGGCTACACCTTC	CASSEPPLKDGYTF
.	TRBV28	.	TRBJ2-6	TGTGCCAGCAGCACCGGGGCCAACGTCCTGACTTTC	CASSTGANVLTF
.	TRBV28	.	TRBJ2-1	TGTGCCAGCAGTTCCAGGGCTTACTCCTACAATGAGCAGTTCTTC	CASSSRAYSYNEQFF
.	TRBV7-9	.	TRBJ1-1	TGTGCCAGCAGCCTCCGGGGGACTGAAGCTTTCTTT	CASSLRGTEAFF
TRBD2	TRBV4-1	.	TRBJ2-5	TGCGCCAGCAGCCAATGGGCCTTTGGTAGCGGGGGGCAAGAGACCCAGTACTTC	CASSQWAFGSGGQETQYF
TRBD1	TRBV11-2	.	TRBJ1-1	TGTGCCAGCAGCTTACCACAGGGGGCTAACACTGAAGCTTTCTTT	CASSLPQGANTEAFF